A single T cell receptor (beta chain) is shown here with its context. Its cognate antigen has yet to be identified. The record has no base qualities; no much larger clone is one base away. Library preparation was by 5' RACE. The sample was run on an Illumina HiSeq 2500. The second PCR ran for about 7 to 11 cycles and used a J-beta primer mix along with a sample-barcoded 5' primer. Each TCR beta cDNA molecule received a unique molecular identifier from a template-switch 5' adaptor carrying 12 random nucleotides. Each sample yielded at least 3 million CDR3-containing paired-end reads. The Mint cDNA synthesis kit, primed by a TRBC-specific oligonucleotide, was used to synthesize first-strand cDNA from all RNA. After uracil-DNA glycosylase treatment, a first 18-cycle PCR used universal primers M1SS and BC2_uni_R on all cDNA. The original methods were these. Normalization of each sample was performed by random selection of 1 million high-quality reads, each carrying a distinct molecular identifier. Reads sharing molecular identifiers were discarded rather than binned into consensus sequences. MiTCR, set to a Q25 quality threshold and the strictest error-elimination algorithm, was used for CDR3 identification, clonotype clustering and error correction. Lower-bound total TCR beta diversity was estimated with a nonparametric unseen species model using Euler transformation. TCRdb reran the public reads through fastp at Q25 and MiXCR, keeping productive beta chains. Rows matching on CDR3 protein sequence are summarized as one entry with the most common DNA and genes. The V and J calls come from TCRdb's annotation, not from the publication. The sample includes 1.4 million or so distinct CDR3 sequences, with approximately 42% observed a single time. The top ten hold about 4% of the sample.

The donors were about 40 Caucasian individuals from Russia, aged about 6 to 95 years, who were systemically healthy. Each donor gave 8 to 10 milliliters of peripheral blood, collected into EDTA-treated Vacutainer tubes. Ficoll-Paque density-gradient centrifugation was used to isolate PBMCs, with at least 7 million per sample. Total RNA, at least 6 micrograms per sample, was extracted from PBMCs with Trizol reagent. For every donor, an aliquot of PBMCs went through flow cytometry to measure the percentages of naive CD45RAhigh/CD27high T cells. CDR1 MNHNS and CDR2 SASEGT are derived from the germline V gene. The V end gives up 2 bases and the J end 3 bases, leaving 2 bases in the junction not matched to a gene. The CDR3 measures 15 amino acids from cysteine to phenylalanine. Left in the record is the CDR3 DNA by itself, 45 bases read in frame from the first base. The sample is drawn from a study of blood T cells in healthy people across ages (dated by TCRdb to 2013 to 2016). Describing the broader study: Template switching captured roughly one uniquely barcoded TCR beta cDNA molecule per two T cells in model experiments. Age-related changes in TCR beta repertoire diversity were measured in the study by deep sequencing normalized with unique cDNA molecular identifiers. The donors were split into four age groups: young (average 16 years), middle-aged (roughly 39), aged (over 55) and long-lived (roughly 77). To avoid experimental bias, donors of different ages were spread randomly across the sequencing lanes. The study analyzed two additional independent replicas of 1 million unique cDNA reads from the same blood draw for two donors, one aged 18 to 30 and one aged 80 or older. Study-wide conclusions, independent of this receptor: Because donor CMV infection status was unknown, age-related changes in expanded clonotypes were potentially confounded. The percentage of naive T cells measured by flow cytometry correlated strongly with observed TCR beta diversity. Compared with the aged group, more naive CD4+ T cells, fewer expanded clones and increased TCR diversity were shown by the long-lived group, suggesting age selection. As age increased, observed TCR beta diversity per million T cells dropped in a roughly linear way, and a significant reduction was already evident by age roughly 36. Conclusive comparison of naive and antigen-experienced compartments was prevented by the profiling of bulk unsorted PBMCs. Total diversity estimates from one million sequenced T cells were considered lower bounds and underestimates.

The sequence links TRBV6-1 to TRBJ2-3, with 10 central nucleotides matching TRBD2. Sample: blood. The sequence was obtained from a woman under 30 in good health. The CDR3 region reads CASSELLAGTDTQYF. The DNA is TGTGCCAGCAGTGAATTACTAGCGGGGACAGATACGCAGTATTTT.